The rows below give T cell receptor beta chains drawn from one sample of a study of neurological immune-mediated disorders. TCRdb itself ran the 5' RACE reads through MiXCR, one entry per CDR3 protein. The sample records some 87,000 distinct CDR3 sequences, roughly an eighth being singletons. Sequencing used PBMCs. The receptors come from a female donor with HTLV-1-associated myelopathy (HAM/TSP). The CDR3 runs from the conserved cysteine through the conserved F or W. Not all rows give a size; the values are once, few, many and, for expanded clones, a class.

>TRBJ2-7|TRBV5-1|few
CASTAGFSYEQYF
>TRBJ2-1|TRBV24-1|many
CATSDFGGDRRDNEQFF
>TRBJ1-1|TRBV20-1|many
CSARPNTEAFF
>TRBJ2-2|TRBV7-3|.
CASSLNRENTGELFF
>TRBJ2-3|TRBV29-1|many
CSVHTTGQLWYF
>TRBJ2-1|TRBV5-1|.
CASSFGAGTGYNEQFF
>TRBJ2-3|TRBV5-1|many
CASSWGTSGGSTDTQYF
>TRBJ2-7|TRBV5-1|many
CASSLWRSYEQYF
>TRBJ1-1|TRBV5-1|many
CASSPGTGESTEAFF
>TRBJ1-5|TRBV29-1|.
CSVGTKGQPQHF
>TRBJ2-1|TRBV5-1|few
CASSSSGQGGNEQFF
>TRBJ2-1|TRBV6-4|few
CASSDPDRGEYNEQFF
>TRBJ2-3|TRBV20-1|few
CSASGGAGPSDTQYF
>TRBJ2-7|TRBV3-2|.
CANSQEWRNKYF
>TRBJ2-3|TRBV20-1|.
CSAIGLASDTQYF
>TRBJ2-2|TRBV10-3|many
CANSGLNTGELFF
>TRBJ2-2|TRBV12-3/TRBV12-4|.
CASSRDRGTGELFF
>TRBJ2-3|TRBV7-9|.
CASSGGTGTDTQYF
>TRBJ2-7|TRBV15|many
CATSRDQKNSYEQYF
>TRBJ2-7|TRBV5-1|many
CASSVSPGQGASEQYF
>TRBJ2-1|TRBV5-6|many
CASSLVFRGHEQFF
>TRBJ2-5|TRBV7-2|many
CASSLIYGGAGKETQYF
>TRBJ2-1|TRBV18|many
CASSQPGGSGVNEQFF
>TRBJ2-2|TRBV4-2|.
CASSQLGTTNKATGELFF
>TRBJ2-2|TRBV5-1|many
CASSNRGQAGELFF
>TRBJ2-1|TRBV6-1|many
CASSLWGFLEQFF
>TRBJ2-4|TRBV5-1|once
CASSTTSGDIQYF
>TRBJ1-2|TRBV4-2|many
CASSLRGHREDGYTF
>TRBJ1-1|TRBV7-9|many
CASSDRGRTEAFF
>TRBJ2-4|TRBV6-5|many
CASSPGIAKNIQYF
>TRBJ2-1|TRBV7-2|many
CASSLVVGEAYNEQFF
>TRBJ2-5|TRBV7-6|many
CASSPRPYKSQETQYF
>TRBJ1-5|TRBV10-2|many
CASSDQSSNQPQHF